This TCR beta chain was retrieved from a study of chemoradiotherapy in HPV16-positive cancers. Study conclusions and caveats: Functional assays defining HPV-specific T cells used only a couple of HPV16-positive patients.

Profiling relied on immunoSEQ multiplex PCR, and the TCRdb table lists in-frame clones only, not all of them. This sample yields tens of thousands of clones, of which about 88% are seen a single time; over 3% belongs to the top ten. A note on this clone: As yet, its antigen is unknown.

The V gene lost 6 bases and the J gene lost 3 bases, with 3 bases spanning the gap. The CDR3 loop spans 9 amino acids. Germline assignment: CDR1 DFQATT and CDR2 SNEGSKA (reference sequence). The receptor comes from a human donor with HPV-associated anogenital cancer. The material sequenced was blood, taken from a patient who underwent chemoradiotherapy. This rearrangement joins TRBV20-1 to TRBJ2-7, with D unclear. The CDR3 sequence is CSAIYEQYF. CDR3 nucleotide sequence: TGCAGTGCCATCTACGAGCAGTACTTC.